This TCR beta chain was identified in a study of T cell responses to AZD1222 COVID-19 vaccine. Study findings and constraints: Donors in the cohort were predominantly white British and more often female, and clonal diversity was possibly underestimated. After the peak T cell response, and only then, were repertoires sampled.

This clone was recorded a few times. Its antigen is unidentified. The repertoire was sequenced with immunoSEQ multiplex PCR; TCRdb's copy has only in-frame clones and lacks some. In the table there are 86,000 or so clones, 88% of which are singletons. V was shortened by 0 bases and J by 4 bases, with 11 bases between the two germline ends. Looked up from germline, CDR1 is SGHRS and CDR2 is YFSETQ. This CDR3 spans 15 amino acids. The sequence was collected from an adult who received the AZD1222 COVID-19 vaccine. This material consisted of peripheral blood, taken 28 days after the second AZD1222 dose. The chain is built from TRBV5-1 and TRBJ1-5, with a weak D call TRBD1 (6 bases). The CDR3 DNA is TGCGCCAGCAGCTTGGTAGGGGGACTGAATCAGCCCCAGCATTTT. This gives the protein CASSLVGGLNQPQHF. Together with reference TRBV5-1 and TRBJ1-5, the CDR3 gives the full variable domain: KAGVTQTPRYLIKTRGQQVTLSCSPISGHRSVSWYQQTPGQGLQFLFEYFSETQRNKGNFPGRFSGRQFSNSRSEMNVSTLELGDSALYLCASSLVGGLNQPQHFGDGTRLSIL.